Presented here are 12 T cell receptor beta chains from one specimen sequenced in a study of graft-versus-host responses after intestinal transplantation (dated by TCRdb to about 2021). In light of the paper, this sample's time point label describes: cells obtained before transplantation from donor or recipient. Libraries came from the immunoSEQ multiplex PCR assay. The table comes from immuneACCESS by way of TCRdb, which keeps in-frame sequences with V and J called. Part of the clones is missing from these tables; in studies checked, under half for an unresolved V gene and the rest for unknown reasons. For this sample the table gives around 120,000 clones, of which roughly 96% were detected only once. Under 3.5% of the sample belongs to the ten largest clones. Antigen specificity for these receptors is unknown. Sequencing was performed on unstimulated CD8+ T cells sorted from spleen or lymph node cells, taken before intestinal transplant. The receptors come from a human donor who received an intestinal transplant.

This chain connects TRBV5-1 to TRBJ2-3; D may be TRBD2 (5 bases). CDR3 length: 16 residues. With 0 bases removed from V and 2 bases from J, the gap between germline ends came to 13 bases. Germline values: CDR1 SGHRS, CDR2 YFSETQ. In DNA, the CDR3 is TGCGCCAGCAGCTTGGGTTTCGGGAAGACCACAGATACGCAGTATTTT. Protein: CASSLGFGKTTDTQYF.

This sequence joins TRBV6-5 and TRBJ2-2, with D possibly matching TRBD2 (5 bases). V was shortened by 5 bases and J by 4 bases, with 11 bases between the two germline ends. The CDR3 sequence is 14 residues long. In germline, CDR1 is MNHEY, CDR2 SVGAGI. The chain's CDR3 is CASSKFSGTGELFF. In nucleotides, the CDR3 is TGTGCCAGCAGTAAATTCAGCGGCACCGGGGAGCTGTTTTTT.

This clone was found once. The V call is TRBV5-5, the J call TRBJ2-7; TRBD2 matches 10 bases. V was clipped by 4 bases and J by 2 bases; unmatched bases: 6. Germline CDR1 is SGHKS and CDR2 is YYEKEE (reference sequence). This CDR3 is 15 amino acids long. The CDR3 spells CASSPGTSVTYEQYF. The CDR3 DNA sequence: TGTGCCAGCAGCCCCGGGACTAGCGTTACCTACGAGCAGTACTTC.

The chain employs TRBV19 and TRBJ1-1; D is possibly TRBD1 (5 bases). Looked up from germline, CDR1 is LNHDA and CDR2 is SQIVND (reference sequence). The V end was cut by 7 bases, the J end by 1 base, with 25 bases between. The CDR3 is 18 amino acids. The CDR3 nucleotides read TGTGCCAGTATCCTGAGGGTGCAGGGACGTTTACGGAACACTGAAGCTTTCTTT. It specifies CASILRVQGRLRNTEAFF.

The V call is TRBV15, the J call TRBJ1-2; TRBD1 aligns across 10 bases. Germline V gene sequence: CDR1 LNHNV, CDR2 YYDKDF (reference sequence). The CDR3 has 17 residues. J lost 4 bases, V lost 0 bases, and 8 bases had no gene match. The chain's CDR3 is CATSRDTGTGALYGYTF. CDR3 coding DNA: TGTGCCACCAGCAGAGATACCGGGACAGGGGCCCTCTATGGCTACACCTTC.

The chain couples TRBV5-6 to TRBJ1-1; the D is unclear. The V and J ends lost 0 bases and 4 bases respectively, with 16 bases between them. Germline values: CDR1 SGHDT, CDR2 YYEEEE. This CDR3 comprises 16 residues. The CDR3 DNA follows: TGTGCCAGCAGCTTGGAGGTAGGCCTTCGGGGCACTGAAGCTTTCTTT. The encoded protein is CASSLEVGLRGTEAFF.

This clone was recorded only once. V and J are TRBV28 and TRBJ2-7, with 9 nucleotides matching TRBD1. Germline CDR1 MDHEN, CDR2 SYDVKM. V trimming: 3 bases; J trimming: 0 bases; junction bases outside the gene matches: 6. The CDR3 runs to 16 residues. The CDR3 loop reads CASSFLYRGPSYEQYF. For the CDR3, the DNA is TGTGCCAGCAGTTTTCTGTACAGGGGGCCCTCCTACGAGCAGTACTTC.

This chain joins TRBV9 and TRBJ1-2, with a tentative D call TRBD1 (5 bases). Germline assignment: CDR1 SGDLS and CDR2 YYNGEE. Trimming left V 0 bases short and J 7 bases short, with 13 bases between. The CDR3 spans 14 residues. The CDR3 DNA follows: TGTGCCAGCAGCGTAGGCGGAGGGGTAGGTGGCTACACCTTC. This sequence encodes CASSVGGGVGGYTF.

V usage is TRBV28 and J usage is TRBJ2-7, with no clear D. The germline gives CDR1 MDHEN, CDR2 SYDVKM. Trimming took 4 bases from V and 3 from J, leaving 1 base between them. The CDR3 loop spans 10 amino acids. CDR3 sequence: CASSYYEQYF. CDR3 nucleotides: TGTGCCAGCAGTTACTACGAGCAGTACTTC.

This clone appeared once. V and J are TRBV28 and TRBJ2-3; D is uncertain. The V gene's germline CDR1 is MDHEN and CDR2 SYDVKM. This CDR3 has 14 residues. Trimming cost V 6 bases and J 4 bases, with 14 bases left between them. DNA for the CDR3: TGTGCCAGCAGCCCGCGTAACTCCGCAGATACGCAGTATTTT. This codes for CASSPRNSADTQYF.

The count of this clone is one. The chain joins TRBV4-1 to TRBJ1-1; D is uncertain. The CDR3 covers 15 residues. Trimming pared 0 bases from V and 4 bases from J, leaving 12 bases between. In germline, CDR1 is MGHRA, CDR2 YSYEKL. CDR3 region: CASSQDEDPTTEAFF. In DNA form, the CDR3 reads TGCGCCAGCAGCCAAGATGAAGACCCTACCACTGAAGCTTTCTTT.

CDR3 DNA sequence: TGCAGCGTTGTCGGCCGGTCGAACACTGAAGCTTTCTTT. It yields the protein CSVVGRSNTEAFF. This chain connects TRBV29-1 to TRBJ1-1; D ambiguous. The CDR3 is 13 amino acids. Germline-derived CDR1 and CDR2 are SQVTM and ANQGSEA. V lost 4 bases and J lost 1, with 10 bases in between. The entire variable domain, with the rest obtained from reference TRBV29-1 and TRBJ1-1, is as follows: SAVISQKPSRDICQRGTSLTIQCQVDSQVTMMFWYRQQPGQSLTLIATANQGSEATYESGFVIDKFPISRPNLTFSTLTVSNMSPEDSSIYLCSVVGRSNTEAFFGQGTRLTVV.